The clone carrying this TCR beta chain has a count of ten or more. The record originates from a study of prognosis after radiotherapy for stage I lung cancer. Study-level information: Individuals diagnosed with stage I non-small cell lung cancer underwent enrollment between April 2018 and January 2019.

Peripheral blood, in roughly 6.4-milliliter volumes, was drawn at each of two time points. Multiplex PCR, run in two rounds, amplified TCR beta CDR3 from genomic DNA. Round one of PCR was performed, and it used primers specific to each TRBV and TRBJ gene. TCRdb processed the multiplex PCR reads anew with MiXCR; each CDR3 protein has one entry. The sample has approximately 13,000 distinct CDR3 sequences, approximately 50% seen once; the top ten hold 38%. There are 15 residues in the CDR3. V was pared by 0 bases and J by 8 bases, with 14 bases between. Germline V gene lookup returns CDR1 MGHRA and CDR2 YSYEKL.

This rearrangement joins TRBV4-1 to TRBJ2-1; D is uncertain. The TCR sequence derives from a donor aged 50 or older with non-small cell lung cancer. Sample: PBMCs, taken before or after stereotactic body radiation therapy (not recorded which). The CDR3 DNA follows: TGCGCCAGCAGCCAAGAACCCTCGCTCACGGATGAGCAGTTCTTC. It specifies CASSQEPSLTDEQFF.